This T cell receptor beta chain stems from a study of cytomegalovirus exposure and HLA in healthy donors. Study-level background: A later analysis reported the 120 or so validation repertoires used the same platform as the 666 first-cohort repertoires.

As regards this clone: Its antigen is currently unknown.

The germline gives CDR1 SGHRS, CDR2 YFSETQ. The V gene lost 4 bases and the J gene lost 4 bases, with 14 bases spanning the gap. The CDR3 spans 15 residues. Profiling relied on immunoSEQ multiplex PCR, and the TCRdb table lists in-frame clones only, not all of them. Here the sample spans 55,000 to 75,000 clones, about 91% being singletons. Study results and caveats: A later analysis found first-cohort TCR clusters tended to co-occur in the 120 or so validation repertoires. Altogether, about 160 TCR beta chains were recorded as cytomegalovirus-associated. High sensitivity and specificity were reportedly achieved when the classifier diagnosed cytomegalovirus status.

This receptor was identified in a man younger than 30 in good health and CMV-seronegative. The sequenced sample was PBMCs. V gene TRBV5-1 combines with J gene TRBJ1-4; D might be TRBD1 (5 bases). CDR3: CASSELGQDNEKLFF. The CDR3 DNA is TGCGCCAGCAGCGAGCTGGGGCAGGATAATGAAAAACTGTTTTTT. The full variable domain, its missing parts supplied by reference TRBV5-1 and TRBJ1-4, is KAGVTQTPRYLIKTRGQQVTLSCSPISGHRSVSWYQQTPGQGLQFLFEYFSETQRNKGNFPGRFSGRQFSNSRSEMNVSTLELGDSALYLCASSELGQDNEKLFFGSGTQLSVL.